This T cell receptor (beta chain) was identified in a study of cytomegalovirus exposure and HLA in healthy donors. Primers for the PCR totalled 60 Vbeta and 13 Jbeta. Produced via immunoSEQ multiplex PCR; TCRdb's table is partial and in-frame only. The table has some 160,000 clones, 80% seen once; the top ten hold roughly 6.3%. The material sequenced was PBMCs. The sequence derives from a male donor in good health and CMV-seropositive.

CDR3 in DNA: TGTGCCAGCAGTGAGGGACAGGGAAAATACGGGATCCAGCCCCAGCATTTT. Amino acids: CASSEGQGKYGIQPQHF. V gene TRBV6-1 combines with J gene TRBJ1-5; 9 nucleotides line up with TRBD1. Losses at the gene ends were 3 bases for V and 7 bases for J; bases not matched to a gene: 13. The germline CDR1 and CDR2 sequences are MNHNS and SASEGT. This CDR3 contains 17 residues.